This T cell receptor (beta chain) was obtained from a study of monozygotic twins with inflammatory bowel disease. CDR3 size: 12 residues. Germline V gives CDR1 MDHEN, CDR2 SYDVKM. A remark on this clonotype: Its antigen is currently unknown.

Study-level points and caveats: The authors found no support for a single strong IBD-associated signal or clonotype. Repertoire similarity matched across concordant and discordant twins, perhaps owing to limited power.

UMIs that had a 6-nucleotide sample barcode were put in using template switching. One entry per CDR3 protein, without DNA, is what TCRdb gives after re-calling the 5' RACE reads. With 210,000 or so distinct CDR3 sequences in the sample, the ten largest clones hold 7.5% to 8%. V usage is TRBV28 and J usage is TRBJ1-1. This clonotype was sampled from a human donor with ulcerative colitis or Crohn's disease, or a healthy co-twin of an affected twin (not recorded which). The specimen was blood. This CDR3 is CASKQVNTEALF.